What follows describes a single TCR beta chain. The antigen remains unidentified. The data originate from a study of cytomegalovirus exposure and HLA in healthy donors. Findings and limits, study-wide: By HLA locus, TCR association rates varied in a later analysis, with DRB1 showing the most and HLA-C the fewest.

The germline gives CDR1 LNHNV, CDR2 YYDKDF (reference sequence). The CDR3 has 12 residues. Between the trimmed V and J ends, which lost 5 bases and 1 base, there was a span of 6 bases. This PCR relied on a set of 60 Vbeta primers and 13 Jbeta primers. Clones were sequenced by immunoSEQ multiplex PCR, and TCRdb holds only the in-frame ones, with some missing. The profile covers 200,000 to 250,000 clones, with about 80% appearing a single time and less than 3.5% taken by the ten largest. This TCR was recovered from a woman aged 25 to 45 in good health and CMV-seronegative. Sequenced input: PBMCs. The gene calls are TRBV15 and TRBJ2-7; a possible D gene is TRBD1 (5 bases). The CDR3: CATSHRSYEQYF. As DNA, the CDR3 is TGTGCCACCAGCCACAGGTCCTACGAGCAGTACTTC.